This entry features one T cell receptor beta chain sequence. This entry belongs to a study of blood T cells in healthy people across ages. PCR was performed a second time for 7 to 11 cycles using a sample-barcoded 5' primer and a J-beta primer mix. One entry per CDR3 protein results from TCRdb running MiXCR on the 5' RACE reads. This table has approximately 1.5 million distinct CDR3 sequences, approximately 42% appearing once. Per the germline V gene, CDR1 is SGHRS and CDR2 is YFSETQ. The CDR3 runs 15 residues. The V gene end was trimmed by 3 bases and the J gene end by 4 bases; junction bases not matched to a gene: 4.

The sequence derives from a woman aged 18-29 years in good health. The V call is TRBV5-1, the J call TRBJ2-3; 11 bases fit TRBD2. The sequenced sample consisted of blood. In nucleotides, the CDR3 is TGCGCCAGCAGCTCGACTAGCGGGGACGCAGATACGCAGTATTTT. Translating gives CASSSTSGDADTQYF. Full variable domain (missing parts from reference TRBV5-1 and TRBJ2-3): KAGVTQTPRYLIKTRGQQVTLSCSPISGHRSVSWYQQTPGQGLQFLFEYFSETQRNKGNFPGRFSGRQFSNSRSEMNVSTLELGDSALYLCASSSTSGDADTQYFGPGTRLTVL.